This TCR beta chain was recovered during a study of identical twins. This clonotype was detected a few times. What it recognizes is unknown. CDR1 and CDR2 from the germline V gene are MNHNY and SVGAGI (reference sequence). The CDR3 extends over 12 amino acids. Trimming took 8 bases from V and 3 from J, leaving 10 bases between them. Template switching (which added a universal primer site) was used, and cDNA carried unique molecular identifiers. One entry per CDR3 protein, called by TCRdb with MiXCR from the 5' RACE reads. The profile covers around 570,000 distinct CDR3 sequences, with 9% to 10% appearing a single time and around 3.1% taken by the ten largest. Study-level points and caveats: For out-of-frame beta sequences, excess twin sharing was weaker.

This sample was shared with a second study, whose subject was yellow fever vaccine responses in identical twins.

The chain is built from TRBV6-6 and TRBJ1-2; the D gene is possibly TRBD1 (6 bases). Input material: PBMCs. This clonotype was sampled from a woman aged 18-35 years in good health. CDR3 sequence (DNA): TGTGCCAGCCAATCAGGGGACTATGGCTACACCTTC. It is translated as CASQSGDYGYTF.